The present T cell receptor (beta chain) was sequenced within a study of blood T cell dynamics during melanoma immunotherapy (TCRdb year 2020). For the study in its entirety: Patients had metastatic melanoma and received first-line pembrolizumab or nivolumab plus ipilimumab as standard of care in the United Kingdom. To find early correlates of response, the study profiled the peripheral T cell receptor repertoires of patients with metastatic melanoma both before and after one cycle of checkpoint inhibitor therapy. The training cohort was made up of consecutive patients, while a further independent group of patients from the same centre was pooled to form an external validation set. Broader findings and caveats from the paper: Whether the T cell clones behind the repertoire changes were melanoma-specific or instead reflected general immune activation was something the study could not determine. The relatively small sample size was acknowledged as potentially limiting generalization of the results. Patients who later achieved disease control showed a bifurcated PBMC repertoire reorganization at W3, with increased clonality or increased diversity, unlike progressors.

The CDR3 goes from the cysteine to the phenylalanine over 16 residues. The sequence is cut down to CDR3 DNA, 48 bases in frame from base 1. The germline V gene encodes CDR1 MNHEY and CDR2 SMNVEV (reference sequence). V sheds 2 bases and J sheds 0 bases, leaving 8 bases between their ends. This clone was observed a single time. The antigen it recognizes is unknown. Nothing much larger sits one base from this clone, and base qualities are not available. The meaning of the sample's time point label: pre-treatment baseline. Blood samples were collected before treatment (T0) and at week 3 (W3), after the first cycle of checkpoint blockade. Except for a couple of patients with rapid clinical progression, response was assessed 12 weeks after the first infusion by RECIST 1.1; disease control meant complete response, partial response or stable disease. Patients were not eligible if they had prior systemic cancer treatment, concomitant immunosuppressant therapy or synchronous other active malignancies. Bulk PBMC and plasma cell-free DNA were both sequenced for TCR beta so that circulating cells and T cell turnover could be tracked. PBMC were isolated from blood with Lymphoprep and SepMate tubes, followed by red cell lysis. QIAamp DNA Blood Mini kits were used to extract DNA from PBMC and from sorted T cell subsets.

For every bulk PBMC sample, a fixed 350 ng of DNA was loaded. TCR beta CDR3 sequences were amplified from genomic DNA using the immunoSEQ TCRb Assay kit according to manufacturer instructions. The KAPA Library Quantification Kit for Illumina platforms was used to quantify the pooled libraries by qPCR. Sequencing of the pooled libraries was done on an Illumina NextSeq 500, with clustering at about 0.6-1.1 pM. The original pipeline was this. TCR data were analyzed using immunoSEQ ANALYZER and the R LymphoSeq package. A rearrangement efficiency score was calculated as productive divided by the sum of productive and non-productive CDR3 sequences. Within each patient, timepoints were compared pairwise for clonality, measured with the Gini coefficient, and for diversity, measured with the Renyi index at alpha=1. In LymphoSeq, clonal relatedness was computed with an edit distance of 3 and repertoire similarity was computed with the Bhattacharyya coefficient. To classify response, a linear discriminant analysis based on week-3 changes in clonality and diversity was built using the R MASS and caret packages. The clones in this table, taken by TCRdb from immuneACCESS, are in-frame only. Not every clone is retained; where verified, under half of the shortfall comes from an unresolved V gene, and the cause of the rest is unknown. The D gene and trimming were derived from the DNA, and the V and J assignments and clone size from that table. The sample contains 9,500 to 14,000 clones, over 80% of them found a single time. The leading ten clones occupy approximately 19% of the sample.

Specimen: blood, collected from a patient treated with checkpoint blockade. The clonotype was recovered from a human donor with melanoma. Rearrangement joined TRBV27 to TRBJ2-6, with no confident D gene call. The DNA sequence is TGTGCCAGCAGTTTACGTTGGACCTCTGGGGCCAACGTCCTGACTTTC. The translation is CASSLRWTSGANVLTF.